The clone carrying this TCR beta chain was seen only a few times. The entry originates in a study of blood T cell repertoires in COVID-19. Overall study: Spain, Italy and the United States supplied samples that represented acute and convalescent COVID-19. Sample material is recorded as cDNA or gDNA derived from T cells, B-cell-depleted T cells, or PBMCs.

Under the authors' procedure: Nucleated cell counts were estimated from reference gene primer amplification. Profiling relied on immunoSEQ multiplex PCR, and the TCRdb table lists in-frame clones only, not all of them. V and J calls and clone size are copied from that table; D and trimming were computed from the DNA. The sample has about 65,000 clones, 70% to 85% seen once. CDR1 SQVTM and CDR2 ANQGSEA come from the germline V gene. V dropped 0 bases and J dropped 8 bases, with 10 bases sitting between them. This CDR3 is 12 amino acids long. Sequencing was done on a sample of peripheral blood. The receptor was isolated from a human donor in a cohort sampled during active COVID-19. J is TRBJ1-2 and V is TRBV29-1, with a weak D call TRBD1 (5 bases). The chain's CDR3 is CSVEDEGVGYTF. The CDR3 nucleotides read TGCAGCGTTGAAGATGAAGGGGTGGGCTACACCTTC. Complete variable domain (other parts from reference TRBV29-1 and TRBJ1-2): SAVISQKPSRDICQRGTSLTIQCQVDSQVTMMFWYRQQPGQSLTLIATANQGSEATYESGFVIDKFPISRPNLTFSTLTVSNMSPEDSSIYLCSVEDEGVGYTFGSGTRLTVV.